The 25 T cell receptor beta chains below come from one sample, sequenced in a study of CD8 T cells in ankylosing spondylitis (TCRdb year 2017). Libraries were built with 5' RACE. TCRdb lists the instrument as Illumina HiSeq 2500. TCRdb reran the public reads through fastp at Q25 and MiXCR, keeping productive beta chains. Identical CDR3 proteins give one entry, which carries the most common genes and DNA. Present in this sample are around 430,000 distinct CDR3 sequences, 17% of which were seen just once. The ten largest clones represent just over 1% of the sample. No antigens are known for them. General conclusions and limits of the study: Blood from ankylosing spondylitis patients appeared to be characterized by a TCR beta motif composed of roughly eight highly homologous amino acid variants.

The material sequenced was blood, either unsorted or a sorted T cell fraction (not recorded which). The receptors derive from a male donor with ankylosing spondylitis.

This clonotype turned up a few times. The chain joins TRBV18 to TRBJ2-7, with 11 bases fitting TRBD1. Per the germline V gene, CDR1 is KGHSH and CDR2 is LQKENI. V was pared by 3 bases and J by 2 bases, with 6 bases of the junction left unmatched. This CDR3 has 16 residues. CDR3 protein: CASSPRAGQGAYEQYF. CDR3 sequence (DNA): TGTGCCAGCTCACCTAGGGCGGGACAGGGGGCCTACGAGCAGTACTTC.

The chain combines TRBV6-1 with TRBJ1-3, with TRBD1 matching 11 bases. The CDR3 length is 16 residues. The V segment lost 6 bases and the J segment 7 bases; nucleotides outside the gene matches: 11. Germline CDR1 and CDR2: MNHNS and SASEGT. In DNA, the CDR3 is TGTGCCAGCAGGCCCGGGACAGGGGGATCGGGGAACACCATATATTTT. Translation gives CASRPGTGGSGNTIYF.

Only a few counts were recorded for this clonotype. The rearrangement uses TRBV5-1 and TRBJ2-1; weak D call: TRBD1 (6 bases). V lost 1 base and J lost 7, with 12 bases in between. The CDR3 spans 14 residues. Per germline, CDR1 SGHRS and CDR2 YFSETQ. The CDR3 DNA reads TGCGCCAGCAGCTTGCAGGGGCTGGGGAATGAGCAGTTCTTC. It encodes CASSLQGLGNEQFF.

Many counts were recorded for this clonotype. This rearrangement joins TRBV6-5 to TRBJ1-5; D is perhaps TRBD1 (6 bases). The germline V gene encodes CDR1 MNHEY and CDR2 SVGAGI. This CDR3 has 16 residues. Deletions cut 5 bases from V and 5 bases from J, with 19 bases between. The CDR3 coding sequence is TGTGCCAGCAGTATACAGGGTTCGAAAAGCGATCAGCCCCAGCATTTT. This translates into CASSIQGSKSDQPQHF.

V is TRBV29-1 and J is TRBJ1-1, with D uncertain. The germline V gene encodes CDR1 SQVTM and CDR2 ANQGSEA. With 5 bases removed from V and 5 bases from J, the gap between germline ends came to 18 bases. The CDR3 runs 14 residues. This chain's CDR3 is CSVILAGMGTEAFF. CDR3 nucleotide sequence: TGCAGCGTTATCTTGGCGGGCATGGGGACTGAAGCTTTCTTT.

This clonotype was found a few times. The rearrangement uses TRBV20-1 and TRBJ2-3; D unclear. V gave up 0 bases and J gave up 6 bases, with 7 bases separating them. The germline CDR1 and CDR2 sequences are DFQATT and SNEGSKA (reference sequence). CDR3 size: 12 residues. CDR3 bases: TGCAGTGCTAGAGATGGATGGGATACGCAGTATTTT. Its protein is CSARDGWDTQYF.

This clonotype has only a few counts. V is TRBV6-5 and J is TRBJ2-1; D is uncertain. Germline V gene data show CDR1 as MNHEY and CDR2 as SVGAGI. CDR3 length: 14 amino acids. V was cut by 2 bases and J by 4 bases, with 9 bases left in between. The CDR3: CASSYDFDYNEQFF. As DNA, the CDR3 is TGTGCCAGCAGTTACGACTTCGATTACAATGAGCAGTTCTTC.

This rearrangement joins TRBV7-9 to TRBJ2-2, with TRBD2 matching over 10 bases. Per the germline V gene, CDR1 is SEHNR and CDR2 is FQNEAQ (reference sequence). V was clipped by 4 bases and J by 7 bases; unmatched bases: 9. CDR3 length: 16 residues. CDR3 sequence: CASSYLAGEEGGELFF. DNA for the CDR3: TGTGCCAGCAGCTATCTAGCGGGAGAAGAAGGCGGGGAGCTGTTTTTT.

The chain carries TRBV29-1 and TRBJ2-1, with 10 bases identical to TRBD1. Per the germline V gene, CDR1 is SQVTM and CDR2 is ANQGSEA. The CDR3 spans 13 residues. The trim removed 6 bases at V and 15 bases at J, leaving 14 bases unmatched. DNA of the CDR3: TGCAGCGTAGGGACGCCCGGGACAGGGGAGGGGTTCTTC. Translating gives CSVGTPGTGEGFF.

V and J are TRBV4-1 and TRBJ1-5; 7 nucleotides match TRBD1. The ends lost 0 bases at V and 16 bases at J; junction bases unmatched: 9. There are 13 residues in the CDR3. The V gene's germline CDR1 is MGHRA and CDR2 YSYEKL. CDR3: CASSQDFRDSLHF. DNA for the CDR3: TGCGCCAGCAGCCAAGACTTCCGGGACAGTTTACATTTT.

This clonotype was counted between two and nine times. The chain is built from TRBV20-1 and TRBJ2-7, with D possibly TRBD1 on 6 matching bases. V gave up 5 bases and J gave up 4 bases, with 15 bases separating them. Germline loops: CDR1 DFQATT, CDR2 SNEGSKA (reference sequence). CDR3 length equals 13 residues. The CDR3 nucleotides read TGCAGTGCTGCGAGATCCAGGGGTTACGAGCAGTACTTC. Amino acids: CSAARSRGYEQYF.

In its sample, this clonotype was seen many times. This chain links TRBV12-3 or TRBV12-4 with TRBJ2-1; 10 nucleotides agree with TRBD2. Trimming at V came to 6 bases and at J to 5 bases, leaving 1 base not matched to a gene. CDR3 length equals 13 residues. The CDR3 nucleotides are TGTGCCAGCAGACTAGCGGGGAACAATGAGCAGTTCTTC. Protein sequence: CASRLAGNNEQFF.

This clonotype was detected only once. The chain uses TRBV7-9 and TRBJ1-2; D ambiguous. The V end lost 5 bases, the J end lost 8 bases, and 12 bases lay between the germline ends. The germline CDR1 and CDR2 sequences are SEHNR and FQNEAQ (reference sequence). This CDR3 comprises 12 residues. The CDR3 loop reads CASSPSTLGYTF. The DNA for the CDR3 is TGTGCCAGCAGCCCTAGCACGTTAGGCTACACCTTC.

This clonotype was seen repeatedly, ten times or more. The chain recombines TRBV12-3 or TRBV12-4 with TRBJ2-2; 8 nucleotides match TRBD2. The CDR3 loop spans 15 amino acids. With 1 base clipped from V and 7 bases from J, the junction kept 5 bases outside the gene matches. The DNA of the CDR3 is TGTGCCAGCAGTTTAGAGCGACTAGCGAACGGGGAGCTGTTTTTT. It translates to CASSLERLANGELFF.

This clonotype was seen more than once but under ten times. V gene TRBV28 combines with J gene TRBJ2-7, with 10 nucleotides matching TRBD2. The V segment lost 3 bases and the J segment 5 bases; nucleotides outside the gene matches: 10. The V gene's germline CDR1 is MDHEN and CDR2 SYDVKM. The length of the CDR3 is 16 residues. CDR3 DNA: TGTGCCAGCAGTTTTTCGAGCGGGAGGGCCGCGAACGAGCAGTACTTC. Amino acid sequence: CASSFSSGRAANEQYF. The variable domain in full, completed from reference TRBV28 and TRBJ2-7, reads DVKVTQSSRYLVKRTGEKVFLECVQDMDHENMFWYRQDPGLGLRLIYFSYDVKMKEKGDIPEGYSVSREKKERFSLILESASTNQTSMYLCASSFSSGRAANEQYFGPGTRLTVT.

The chain employs TRBV20-1 and TRBJ2-2; D is unclear. This CDR3 region has 14 residues. Trimming removed 3 bases from V and 2 bases from J, with 10 bases in between. The germline CDR1 and CDR2 sequences are DFQATT and SNEGSKA (reference sequence). The CDR3 nucleotides read TGCAGTGCTAGTCGAGACATCAACACCGGGGAGCTGTTTTTT. Translation gives CSASRDINTGELFF.

J is TRBJ1-1 and V is TRBV6-2 or TRBV6-3, with 7 nucleotides matching TRBD1. The CDR3 loop spans 12 amino acids. The V gene end was trimmed by 8 bases and the J gene end by 7 bases; junction bases not matched to a gene: 7. Looked up from germline, CDR1 is MNHEY and CDR2 is SVGEGT. As DNA, the CDR3 is TGTGCCAGCCGCGACAGGGTCTTTGAAGCTTTCTTT. This codes for CASRDRVFEAFF.

In this sample, this clonotype turned up many times. This chain uses TRBV5-1 with TRBJ2-3; TRBD2 aligns across 7 bases. CDR1 is SGHRS, CDR2 YFSETQ, per germline. This CDR3 spans 14 amino acids. V dropped 4 bases and J dropped 2; count of bases not matched to a gene: 4. The CDR3 bases are TGCGCCAGCAGCCCAGGGACTACCACAGATACGCAGTATTTT. It codes for CASSPGTTTDTQYF.

The J gene is TRBJ1-1, the V gene TRBV20-1, with TRBD1 as a possible D gene (5 bases). The CDR3 extends over 13 amino acids. Trimming took off 6 bases at V and 7 bases at J, with 18 bases between the two ends. CDR1 and CDR2 (germline): DFQATT, SNEGSKA (reference sequence). This CDR3 is CSASSTIDSEAFF. DNA for the CDR3: TGCAGTGCCAGCTCTACAATCGACAGTGAAGCTTTCTTT.

The chain employs TRBV2 and TRBJ2-1; TRBD2 is a possible D gene (6 bases). The CDR3 sequence is 15 residues long. The germline gives CDR1 SNHLY, CDR2 FYNNEI. V was cut by 3 bases and J by 6 bases, with 15 bases left in between. The CDR3 sequence is CASSDKGLASNEQFF. CDR3 nucleotide sequence: TGTGCCAGCAGTGATAAGGGGCTAGCGAGCAATGAGCAGTTCTTC.

This rearrangement joins TRBV7-2 to TRBJ1-1; D remains unclear. The germline V gene encodes CDR1 SGHTA and CDR2 FQGNSA. V was cut by 5 bases and J by 5 bases, with 15 bases left in between. CDR3 length: 14 residues. The CDR3 nucleotides are TGTGCCAGCAGCCTTGACGGAAGGGCAACTGAAGCTTTCTTT. Translation: CASSLDGRATEAFF.

The rearrangement links TRBV18 to TRBJ2-7; weak D call: TRBD1 (6 bases). Looked up from germline, CDR1 is KGHSH and CDR2 is LQKENI. Trimming left V 5 bases short and J 2 bases short, with 16 bases between. CDR3 size: 15 residues. This chain's CDR3 is CASSKRQESAYEQYF. CDR3 sequence (DNA): TGTGCCAGCTCAAAACGACAGGAGAGTGCCTACGAGCAGTACTTC. The variable domain in full, completed from reference TRBV18 and TRBJ2-7, reads NAGVMQNPRHLVRRRGQEARLRCSPMKGHSHVYWYRQLPEEGLKFMVYLQKENIIDESGMPKERFSAEFPKEGPSILRIQQVVRGDSAAYFCASSKRQESAYEQYFGPGTRLTVT.

The chain links TRBV30 to TRBJ2-2; 10 bases fit TRBD2. Per the germline V gene, CDR1 is GTSNPN and CDR2 is SVGIG (reference sequence). This CDR3 region has 16 residues. With 1 base clipped from V and 3 bases from J, the junction kept 5 bases outside the gene matches. This chain's CDR3 is CAWSDYGLADTGELFF. The CDR3 region has the DNA TGTGCCTGGAGTGACTACGGACTAGCGGACACCGGGGAGCTGTTTTTT.

The genes are TRBV7-2 and TRBJ1-2; D is unclear. The CDR3 spans 13 residues. Germline V lookup: CDR1 SGHTA, CDR2 FQGNSA. Trimming stripped 2 bases from V and 4 bases from J, with 8 bases between. CDR3 DNA: TGTGCCAGCAGCTTAACCTTCTTCTATGGCTACACCTTC. Translation: CASSLTFFYGYTF.

This clonotype showed up just a few times. The chain combines TRBV18 with TRBJ2-7; D possibly corresponds to TRBD1 (5 bases). With 3 bases removed from V and 4 bases from J, the gap between germline ends came to 10 bases. Germline V gene sequence: CDR1 KGHSH, CDR2 LQKENI. CDR3 length: 13 residues. CDR3 coding DNA: TGTGCCAGCTCACCTTCCGGACAATACGAGCAGTACTTC. Residues: CASSPSGQYEQYF.